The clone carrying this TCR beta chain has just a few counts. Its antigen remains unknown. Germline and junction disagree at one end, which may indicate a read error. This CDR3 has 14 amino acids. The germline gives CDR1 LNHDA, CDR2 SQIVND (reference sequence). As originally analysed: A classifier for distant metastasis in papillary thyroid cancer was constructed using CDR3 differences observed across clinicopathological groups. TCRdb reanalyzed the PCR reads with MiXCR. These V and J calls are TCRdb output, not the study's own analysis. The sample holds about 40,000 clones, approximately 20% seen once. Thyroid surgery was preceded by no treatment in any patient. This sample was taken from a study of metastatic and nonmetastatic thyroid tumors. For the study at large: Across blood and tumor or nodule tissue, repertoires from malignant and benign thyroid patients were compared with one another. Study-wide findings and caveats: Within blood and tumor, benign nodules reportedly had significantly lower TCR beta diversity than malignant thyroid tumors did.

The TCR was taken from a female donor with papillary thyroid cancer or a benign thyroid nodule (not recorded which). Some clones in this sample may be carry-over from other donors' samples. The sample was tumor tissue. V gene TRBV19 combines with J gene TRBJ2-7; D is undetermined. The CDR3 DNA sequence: TGTGCCATTAGCCTGACCGGAGACCTCTACGGGCAGTACTTC. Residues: CAISLTGDLYGQYF.